This T cell receptor (beta chain) was found in a study of blood T cell repertoires in COVID-19. J lost 6 bases, V lost 5 bases, and 18 bases had no gene match. The CDR3 length is 18 residues. The V gene's germline CDR1 is LGHNA and CDR2 YSLEER. The assay was immunoSEQ multiplex PCR, and TCRdb's table has in-frame clones only and misses some. This repertoire shows hundreds of thousands of clones, roughly 89% found once; its top ten account for about 1.7%. The V and J genes are TRBV4-3 and TRBJ2-2, with TRBD2 matching over 7 bases. The TCR originated in a woman younger than 35 with acute COVID-19. Input material: PBMCs or T cells enriched from blood (not recorded which). The CDR3 sequence is CASSLEGFAGASAGELFF. CDR3 nucleotide sequence: TGCGCCAGCAGCTTAGAGGGCTTCGCGGGAGCGTCCGCCGGGGAGCTGTTTTTT.